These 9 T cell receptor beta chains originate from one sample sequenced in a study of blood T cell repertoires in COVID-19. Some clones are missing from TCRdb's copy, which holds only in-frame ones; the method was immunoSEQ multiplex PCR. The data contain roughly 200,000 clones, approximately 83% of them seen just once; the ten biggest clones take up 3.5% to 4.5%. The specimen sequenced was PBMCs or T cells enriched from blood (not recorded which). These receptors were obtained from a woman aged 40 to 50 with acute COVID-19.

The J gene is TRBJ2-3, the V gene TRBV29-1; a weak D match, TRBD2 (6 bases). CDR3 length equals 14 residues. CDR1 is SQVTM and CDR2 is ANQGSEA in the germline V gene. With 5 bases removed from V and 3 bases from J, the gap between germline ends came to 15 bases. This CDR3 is CSVRNRETTDTQYF. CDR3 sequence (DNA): TGCAGCGTTCGCAATCGGGAGACTACAGATACGCAGTATTTT.

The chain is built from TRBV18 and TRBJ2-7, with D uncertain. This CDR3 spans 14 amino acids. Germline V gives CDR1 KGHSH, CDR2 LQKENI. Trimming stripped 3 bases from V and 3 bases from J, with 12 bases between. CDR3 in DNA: TGTGCCAGCTCACCGGTGGCAGTACGCTACGAGCAGTACTTC. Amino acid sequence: CASSPVAVRYEQYF.

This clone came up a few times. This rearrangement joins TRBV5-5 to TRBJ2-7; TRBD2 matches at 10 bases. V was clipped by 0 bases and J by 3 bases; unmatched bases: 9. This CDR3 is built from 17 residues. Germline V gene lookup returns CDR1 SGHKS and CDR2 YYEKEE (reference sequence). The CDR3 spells CASSLEGGSGRFYEQYF. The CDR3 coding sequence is TGTGCCAGCAGCTTGGAAGGGGGTAGCGGGAGGTTCTACGAGCAGTACTTC.

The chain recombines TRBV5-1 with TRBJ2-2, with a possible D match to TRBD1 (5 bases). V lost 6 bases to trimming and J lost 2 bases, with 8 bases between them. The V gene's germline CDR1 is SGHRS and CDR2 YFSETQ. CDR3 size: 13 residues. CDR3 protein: CASKDSNTGELFF. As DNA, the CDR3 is TGCGCCAGCAAAGACAGCAACACCGGGGAGCTGTTTTTT.

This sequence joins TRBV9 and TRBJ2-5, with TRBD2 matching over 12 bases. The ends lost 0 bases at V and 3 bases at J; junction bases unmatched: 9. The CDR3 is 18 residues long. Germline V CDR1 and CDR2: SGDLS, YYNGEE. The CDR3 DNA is TGTGCCAGCAGCGTAGGATTAGGGCTAGCGGGAGGGAAAGAGACCCAGTACTTC. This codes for CASSVGLGLAGGKETQYF.

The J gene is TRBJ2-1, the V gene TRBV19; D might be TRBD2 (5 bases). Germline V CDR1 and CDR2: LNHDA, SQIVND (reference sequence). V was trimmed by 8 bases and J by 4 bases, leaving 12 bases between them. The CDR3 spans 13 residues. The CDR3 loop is CASAMSGYNEQFF. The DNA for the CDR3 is TGTGCCAGTGCCATGTCGGGATACAATGAGCAGTTCTTC.

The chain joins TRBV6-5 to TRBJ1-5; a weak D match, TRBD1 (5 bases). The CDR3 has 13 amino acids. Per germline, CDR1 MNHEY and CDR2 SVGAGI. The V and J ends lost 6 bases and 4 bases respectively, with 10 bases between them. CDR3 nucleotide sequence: TGTGCCAGCAGGGGGGACTCGAATCAGCCCCAGCATTTT. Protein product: CASRGDSNQPQHF.

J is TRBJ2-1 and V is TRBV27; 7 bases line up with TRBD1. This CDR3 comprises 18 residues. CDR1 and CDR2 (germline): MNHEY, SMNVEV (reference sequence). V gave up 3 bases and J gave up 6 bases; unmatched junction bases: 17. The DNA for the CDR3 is TGTGCCAGCAGTTTGCGTCCGGGACAGACCCTTGCTATCAATGAGCAGTTCTTC. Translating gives CASSLRPGQTLAINEQFF.

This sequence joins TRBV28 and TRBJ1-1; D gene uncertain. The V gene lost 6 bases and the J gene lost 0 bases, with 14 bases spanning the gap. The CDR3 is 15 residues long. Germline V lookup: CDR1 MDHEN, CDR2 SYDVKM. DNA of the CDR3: TGTGCCAGCAGACCAGCGACCGCCCTGAACACTGAAGCTTTCTTT. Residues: CASRPATALNTEAFF.